These 2 T cell receptor beta chains were all obtained from the same sample, sequenced in a study of shared clonotypes between healthy human individuals. The naive CD8 population came from CD45RO-negative cells selected for CCR7, without terminally differentiated effector memory CD45RA+ cells. Assay: immunoSEQ multiplex PCR; the TCRdb copy retains only in-frame clones and omits some. The data show hundreds of thousands of clones, approximately 96% seen once. The material sequenced was naive CD8+ T cells sorted from blood. The receptor source for this set is a woman aged 25 to 45 in good health.

This chain connects TRBV6-5 to TRBJ2-7; TRBD1 matches at 9 bases. The CDR3 loop spans 14 amino acids. Per germline, CDR1 MNHEY and CDR2 SVGAGI. J was trimmed by 8 bases and V by 6 bases; bases with no gene match: 11. As DNA, the CDR3 is TGTGCCAGCAGCGTAGGACAGGGGAATCTGAAGCAGTACTTC. Residues: CASSVGQGNLKQYF.

The chain has TRBV7-9 and TRBJ2-1, with unresolved D. Germline CDR1 SEHNR, CDR2 FQNEAQ (reference sequence). The CDR3 runs 12 residues. The V end lost 4 bases, the J end lost 8 bases, and 9 bases lay between the germline ends. CDR3 in amino acids: CASSWLVDEQFF. In nucleotides, the CDR3 is TGTGCCAGCAGCTGGTTAGTGGATGAGCAGTTCTTC.